This T cell receptor beta chain was sequenced in a study of cytomegalovirus exposure and HLA in healthy donors (TCRdb year 2017). Turning to the overall study: According to an earlier analysis of several hundred of the donors, roughly 180 million T cells yielded some 110 million unique TCR beta sequences and 276 Gb of sequence data. About 280 gigabases of sequencing data and 70 million to 100 million unique TCR sequences made up an early release that covered fewer than 650 HLA-typed donors. Of the roughly 400 genotyped donors, about 80% fell in the genetic ancestry cluster associated with self-reported Caucasian donors. The aim of the study was to test whether cataloging public T cell receptors could identify signatures of past pathogen exposure. The study profiled the T cell repertoires of under 850 subjects by immunosequencing and related them to cytomegalovirus serostatus. Besides the first cohort of 550 to 750 subjects, a separate validation cohort made up of over 95 different subjects was used. The study combined high-throughput TCR immunosequencing, statistical association of individual TCRs with disease status, and machine learning to predict cytomegalovirus infection status. To study patterns of TCR occurrence, a later analysis re-analyzed previously published TCR beta repertoires from 500 to 850 donors and added high-resolution HLA genotyping. Rather than drawing on any new phenotypic data, the later analysis identified candidate immune exposures from TCR beta sequences and the way those sequences occurred across donors. In an earlier analysis of 500 to 650 of the donors, high-throughput TCR beta sequencing was used to judge whether each TCR beta V gene segment behaved as functional or pseudogenic. Donor age, sex, ethnicity and CMV serostatus were compiled together with the repertoire data. In a later genetic analysis, genome-wide SNP genotypes for about 55% of the 666 donors were used, and that subset was treated as a discovery cohort. All discovery cohort repertoires had been generated using a single sequencing platform. HLA typing included class I and class II loci at four-digit resolution. Typing coverage differed by locus: A, B, C, DRB1 and DQB1 were typed in roughly 620-630 donors, DQA1 in about 510, DPA1 in 600 to 610, and DPB1 in around 490. Because of strong linkage in the cohort, roughly five DR-DQ haplotypes were treated as single units for association and clustering. Among approximately 370 genotyped donors of the cohort, an average of approximately 220,000 unique TCR beta nucleotide sequences was sequenced per donor, of which 15% to 20% were non-productive.

With respect to this clone: Its antigen remains unidentified. No base quality information exists; no much larger clone differs at one position.

To prepare the library, the immunoSEQ multiplex PCR assay was applied. For the multiplex PCR, a mixture combining 60 forward primers for TCR Vbeta segments and 13 reverse primers for TCR Jbeta segments was used. The CDR3 region of rearranged TCR beta genes was amplified from genomic DNA by a multiplex PCR assay. The amplified TCR beta libraries were sequenced on the Illumina HiSeq System as 87-base-pair reads. As for the original processing: A later analysis counted about 82 million unique TCR beta chains across the 670 or so repertoires, and 10 million to 12 million of these chains were shared by at least two donors. Raw reads were error-corrected and collapsed into unique sequences with a nearest-neighbor algorithm that merged closely related sequences to remove PCR and sequencing errors. Alignment of CDR3 sequences to IMGT reference sequences was used to assign V, D and J gene segments. For a sequence to be retained, a match of at least six nucleotides to both a V gene segment and a J gene segment was required. Rearrangements were called productive when the CDR3 lacked stop codons and stayed in frame with V and J; all others were non-productive. Following IMGT convention, CDR3 was defined as the stretch from the second conserved V-encoded cysteine up to the conserved J-encoded phenylalanine. The earlier analysis of about 620 of the donors excluded sequences that lacked an unambiguous match to a single V gene segment. An earlier analysis of just under 600 of the donors called V segments functional above 56.7% productive rearrangements and segregating when the between-donor standard deviation exceeded 5%. To diagnose cytomegalovirus status from the catalog of TCR beta chain sequences, a statistical classification framework was built. In a later analysis, V and J genes were assigned by comparing TCR nucleotide sequences against IMGT/GENE-DB human TR gene sequences. Using the TCRdist pipeline, a later analysis assigned CDR3 sequences along with most-parsimonious VDJ recombination scenarios. In a later analysis, each TCR beta chain was defined by its CDR3 amino acid sequence together with its V-gene family, and reads lacking a unique V-gene family were excluded. To address suspected cross-contamination and a sequencing artifact, a later analysis removed under 600 highly shared, low-generation-probability nucleotide sequences. For each public chain, a later analysis derived a clonal expansion index from normalized ranks of inferred template counts within each repertoire. A later analysis computed generation probabilities with a VDJ recombination model fitted to out-of-frame rearrangements, and checked the results against IGoR. In a later analysis, TCR-TCR, TCR-HLA and TCR-CMV co-occurrence was scored with hypergeometric tests, and a repertoire-size bias correction was applied to TCR pairs. A later analysis estimated false discovery rates by permuting HLA or CMV assignments 20 times. A later analysis grouped co-occurring TCRs with DBSCAN, adding TCRdist sequence similarity when clustering within HLA-allele-positive subsets. Repertoires with fewer than 30,000 or more than 120,000 public chains were left out of co-occurrence clustering, as were five repertoires with anomalous nucleotide sharing. The immuneACCESS repertoire file appears here via TCRdb, limited to in-frame rearrangements. These files lack a portion of the clones; in checked studies, under half of the deficit traces to unresolved V genes, and the cause of the others is not known. The D gene and trimming were derived from the DNA, and the V and J assignments and clone size from that table. The sample table shows approximately 210,000 clones, and about three quarters are seen once. The top ten constitute 1.8% of the sample.

The cohort was made up of 500 to 850 healthy bone marrow donors. At the time of sampling, all cohort members were nominally healthy, though unrecorded immune exposures were likely present. The donor tested CMV seronegative, placing the donor among the 350 to 400 seronegative members of the cohort. Every donor gave a peripheral blood sample, and the peripheral blood mononuclear cells from that sample were used for TCR beta sequencing. Genomic DNA was extracted from the blood cell samples with the Qiagen DNeasy Blood Extraction Kit. The germline V and J ends show losses of 3 bases and 8 bases respectively, and no gene match explains 11 bases of the junction. Spanning cysteine to phenylalanine, the CDR3 consists of 15 amino acids. The CDR3 DNA has 45 bases and is translated from base 1. CDR1 LGHNA and CDR2 YSLEER are derived from the germline V gene. Study-level results and caveats: The study listed 150 to 200 TCR beta chains as associated with cytomegalovirus. While some public TCRs were present in many individuals, most TCR sequences turned up only very rarely across donors. Correlated functional status among segregating V segments might be attributable to linkage disequilibrium, but an unknown experimental factor could not be ruled out. The cohort was sequenced for TCR beta chains only, and without alpha or paired-chain data the features that could be detected were limited. A later analysis found that most CMV-associated TCR beta chains appeared HLA-restricted, with HLA associations seemingly driven largely by CMV exposure. According to a later analysis, parvovirus B19, influenza, CMV and Epstein-Barr virus appeared linked to several top co-occurrence clusters. A later genetic analysis reported fewer N-insertions in productive TCRs among donors in an Asian-associated ancestry cluster than the roughly 690-donor mean. CMV serostatus was the only immune exposure information available for the cohort. A later genetic analysis associated a missense DCLRE1C variant with V-gene and J-gene trimming of TCR beta chains, and an independent cohort replicated the association. A further reported finding was that TCR beta sequences accurately predicted the HLA-A and HLA-B alleles for most subjects in the first cohort. A few of the identified cytomegalovirus-associated TCR beta chains were confirmed in vitro to be specific for cytomegalovirus antigens. It was suggested by the authors that the approach could potentially be generalized to other disease states and immunological phenotypes. Cytomegalovirus status was reported to be diagnosed by the classifier with high specificity and sensitivity in both the original and validation cohorts. Because HLA typing was unavailable for some donors at each locus, only the typed subset was used in association tests. Compared with equally common non-associated chains, HLA-associated TCR beta chains in a later analysis were more clonally expanded and had lower generation probabilities. The presence/absence analyses assumed that sequencing depth was roughly uniform across donors, and that assumption may not be true. The earlier analysis of 587 of the donors excluded seventeen rarely observed V segments, including chromosome 9 orphons, because counts were too low. An earlier analysis of approximately 600 of the donors showed that most TCR beta V segments appeared in productive rearrangements either about 87% or about 30% of the time, which broadly matched IMGT annotations. Assigning TCR associations to individual alleles was difficult when HLA alleles, especially DR and DQ, strongly co-occurred. In a later analysis, around 15,000 TCR beta sequences were associated with specific HLA alleles at a false discovery rate of 0.05. A later analysis found that TCR association rates varied across HLA loci, with DRB1 alleles showing the most associated TCRs and HLA-C alleles the fewest. Some IMGT-functional V segments, including TRBV6-2 and TRBV6-3, could not be distinguished by the 87-base-pair reads and were therefore excluded. A cluster of highly shared sequence variants was judged likely to represent a technical artifact of the sequencing pipeline.

This clonotype was sampled from a male donor in good health and CMV-seronegative. Recombination linked TRBV4-3 to TRBJ1-2; 8 central bases correspond to TRBD1. The source material was PBMCs. The DNA is as follows: TGCGCCAGCAGCCAGGTGACAGGACAGGGTGGGGGCTACACCTTC. Its protein is CASSQVTGQGGGYTF.